Listed below are T cell receptor beta chains from one sample, sequenced in a study of cytomegalovirus exposure and HLA in healthy donors. The repertoire was sequenced with immunoSEQ multiplex PCR; TCRdb's copy has only in-frame clones and lacks some. The profile shows more than 45,000 clones, roughly 80% of them singletons. The sample was PBMCs. Receptors were obtained from a woman in her forties in good health and CMV-seropositive. The CDR3 runs from the conserved cysteine through the conserved F or W. D genes are given only for firm matches. Expanded clones are given a class, and other clones once, few, many or no size at all.

>TRBD1|TRBV19|NA|TRBJ2-3
CASNPQGATDTQYF
TGTGCCAGTAACCCCCAGGGGGCCACCGATACGCAGTATTTT
>NA|TRBV30|few|TRBJ1-6
CAWTTVWNSPLHF
TGTGCCTGGACGACAGTGTGGAATTCACCCCTCCACTTT
>NA|TRBV5-4|NA|TRBJ2-5
CASSSLETQYF
TGTGCCAGCAGCTCTCTCGAGACCCAGTACTTC
>NA|TRBV5-1|NA|TRBJ2-2
CASSRDGGTGELFF
TGCGCCAGCAGCCGGGACGGGGGCACCGGGGAGCTGTTTTTT
>TRBD1|TRBV30|NA|TRBJ1-1
CAWSVRDRGPNTEAFF
TGTGCCTGGAGTGTACGGGACAGGGGGCCGAACACTGAAGCTTTCTTT
>NA|TRBV19|NA|TRBJ2-7
CASSIDRTYEQYF
TGTGCCAGTAGTATAGACAGAACCTACGAGCAGTACTTC
>TRBD1|TRBV19|NA|TRBJ1-6
CASRTQDRGNSPLHF
TGTGCCAGTAGGACCCAAGACAGGGGGAATTCACCCCTCCACTTT
>TRBD2|TRBV15|few|TRBJ2-7
CATSRPGLAYEQYF
TGTGCCACCAGCAGACCAGGACTAGCCTACGAGCAGTACTTC
>TRBD1|TRBV14|NA|TRBJ2-2
CASSIYRGLGTGELFF
TGTGCCAGCAGCATATACAGGGGGCTGGGCACCGGGGAGCTGTTTTTT
>NA|TRBV2|NA|TRBJ2-2
CASTPLRGWAGELFF
TGTGCCAGCACCCCGCTGAGGGGGTGGGCCGGGGAGCTGTTTTTT
>NA|TRBV14|NA|TRBJ1-1
CASSRQMNTEAFF
TGTGCCAGCAGCCGACAGATGAACACTGAAGCTTTCTTT
>NA|TRBV18|NA|TRBJ2-7
CASSPPGRGPYEQYF
TGTGCCAGCTCACCACCCGGCAGGGGTCCCTACGAGCAGTACTTC
>TRBD1|TRBV27|few|TRBJ2-1
CASRLDRDVEQFF
TGTGCCAGCAGACTCGACAGGGACGTAGAGCAGTTCTTC
>NA|TRBV7-2|few|TRBJ2-1
CASSFVAKSSYNEQFF
TGTGCCAGCAGCTTCGTAGCGAAGAGCTCCTACAATGAGCAGTTCTTC
>NA|TRBV6-6|NA|TRBJ1-1
CASSLILAGGAEAFF
TGTGCCAGCAGTCTAATTCTGGCCGGAGGAGCTGAAGCTTTCTTT
>NA|TRBV29-1|NA|TRBJ1-2
CSARQEGRNYGYTF
TGCAGCGCCCGACAGGAAGGTAGGAACTATGGCTACACCTTC
>TRBD1|TRBV6-1|NA|TRBJ1-1
CASRDRGMNTEAFF
TGTGCCAGCAGGGACAGGGGGATGAACACTGAAGCTTTCTTT
>NA|TRBV10-1|NA|TRBJ1-5
CASSPGSSNQPQHF
TGCGCCAGCAGCCCGGGGAGTAGCAATCAGCCCCAGCATTTT
>NA|TRBV9|few|TRBJ2-3
CASSPSHTDTQYF
TGTGCCAGCAGCCCTAGTCACACAGATACGCAGTATTTT
>NA|TRBV7-2|NA|TRBJ1-1
CASSLVGGTGNTEAFF
TGTGCCAGCAGCTTAGTTGGGGGGACGGGGAACACTGAAGCTTTCTTT
>TRBD2|TRBV5-6|NA|TRBJ2-5
CASSLGLAGGTQYF
TGTGCCAGCAGCTTGGGACTAGCGGGGGGGACCCAGTACTTC
>TRBD2|TRBV5-1|NA|TRBJ2-3
CASRDLAGPLDTQYF
TGCGCCAGCAGGGACTTAGCGGGCCCCCTCGATACGCAGTATTTT
>NA|TRBV5-1|NA|TRBJ1-4
CASSLGSGDEKLFF
TGCGCCAGCAGCTTAGGTAGCGGAGACGAAAAACTGTTTTTT
>NA|TRBV6-5|NA|TRBJ1-3
CASSPGHSPGNTIYF
TGTGCCAGCAGTCCGGGACATTCTCCTGGAAACACCATATATTTT
>TRBD1|TRBV5-1|NA|TRBJ2-5
CASSLRDSQETQYF
TGCGCCAGCAGCTTGCGGGACAGCCAAGAGACCCAGTACTTC
>TRBD1|TRBV7-7|NA|TRBJ2-5
CASSPGTVQETQYF
TGTGCCAGCAGCCCGGGGACAGTACAAGAGACCCAGTACTTC
>TRBD2|TRBV7-9|NA|TRBJ2-1
CASSSLAGTRNEQFF
TGTGCCAGCAGCTCCCTAGCGGGGACGAGAAATGAGCAGTTCTTC
>NA|TRBV27|NA|TRBJ2-3
CASGGGTDTQYF
TGTGCCAGCGGAGGGGGCACAGATACGCAGTATTTT
>NA|TRBV5-4|NA|TRBJ1-2
CASSLGGGYTF
TGTGCCAGCAGCTTGGGCGGTGGCTACACCTTC
>NA|TRBV4-1|NA|TRBJ1-4
CASSQALSPGANEKLFF
TGCGCCAGCAGCCAAGCCCTTTCCCCCGGGGCTAATGAAAAACTGTTTTTT
>TRBD2|TRBV9|once|TRBJ2-7
CASGLAGDAVEQYF
TGTGCCAGCGGATTAGCGGGGGATGCTGTCGAGCAGTACTTC
>NA|TRBV29-1|NA|TRBJ2-7
CSAGTTFYEQYF
TGCAGCGCCGGGACAACATTCTACGAGCAGTACTTC
>TRBD1|TRBV4-2|NA|TRBJ1-2
CASTGGAMNGYTF
TGTGCCAGTACAGGGGGCGCGATGAATGGCTACACCTTC
>TRBD2|TRBV5-8|NA|TRBJ2-1
CASSLESLAGGGLEQFF
TGTGCCAGCAGCTTGGAATCGTTAGCGGGGGGCGGGCTTGAGCAGTTCTTC
>NA|TRBV7-3|once|TRBJ1-2
CASTERAGSGYTF
TGTGCCAGCACCGAAAGGGCAGGGTCTGGCTACACCTTC
>TRBD1|TRBV7-2|NA|TRBJ1-5
CASSRGTGNQPQHF
TGTGCCAGCAGCCGCGGGACAGGCAATCAGCCCCAGCATTTT
>TRBD1|TRBV19|NA|TRBJ1-4
CASSIGPGTGGGHATNEKLFF
TGTGCCAGTAGTATAGGGCCGGGGACAGGGGGCGGACATGCAACTAATGAAAAACTGTTTTTT
>NA|TRBV19|NA|TRBJ2-3
CASSVGRTDTQYF
TGTGCCAGTAGTGTGGGGAGGACAGATACGCAGTATTTT
>TRBD2|TRBV11-2|NA|TRBJ2-5
CASRGLAGTKETQYF
TGTGCCAGCAGGGGACTAGCGGGAACCAAAGAGACCCAGTACTTC
>NA|TRBV29-1|NA|TRBJ2-2
CSVELGQGINTGELFF
TGCAGCGTTGAGTTGGGTCAGGGGATAAACACCGGGGAGCTGTTTTTT
>TRBD1|TRBV19|NA|TRBJ1-5
CASSIDRGVQPQHF
TGTGCCAGTAGTATCGACAGGGGAGTCCAGCCCCAGCATTTT
>NA|TRBV19|NA|TRBJ1-6
CASLQQGLNSPLHF
TGTGCCAGTCTCCAGCAGGGGCTGAATTCACCCCTCCACTTT
>NA|TRBV4-1|NA|TRBJ1-4
CASSQEPRGAAEKLFF
TGCGCCAGCAGCCAAGAACCAAGGGGCGCAGCGGAAAAACTGTTTTTT
>NA|TRBV5-1|NA|TRBJ1-2
CASSLDLAGRGYTF
TGCGCCAGCAGCTTGGATCTGGCAGGGCGCGGCTACACCTTC